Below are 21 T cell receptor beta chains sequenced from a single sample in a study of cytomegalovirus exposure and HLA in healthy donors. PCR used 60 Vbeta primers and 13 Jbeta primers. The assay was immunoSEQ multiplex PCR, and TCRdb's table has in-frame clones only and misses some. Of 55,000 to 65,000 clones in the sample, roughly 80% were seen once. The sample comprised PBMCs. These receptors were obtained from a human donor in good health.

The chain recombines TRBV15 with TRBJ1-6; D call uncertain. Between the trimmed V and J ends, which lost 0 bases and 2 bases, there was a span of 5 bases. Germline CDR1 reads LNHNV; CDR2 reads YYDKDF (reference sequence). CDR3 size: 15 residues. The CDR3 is CATSRDGAYNSPLHF. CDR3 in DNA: TGTGCCACCAGCAGAGACGGGGCCTATAATTCACCCCTCCACTTT.

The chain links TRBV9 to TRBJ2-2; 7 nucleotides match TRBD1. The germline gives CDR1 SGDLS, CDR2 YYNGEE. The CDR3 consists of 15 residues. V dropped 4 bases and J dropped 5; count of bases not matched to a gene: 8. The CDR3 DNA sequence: TGTGCCAGCAGCCCCCGACAGGGAAGAACCGGGGAGCTGTTTTTT. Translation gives CASSPRQGRTGELFF.

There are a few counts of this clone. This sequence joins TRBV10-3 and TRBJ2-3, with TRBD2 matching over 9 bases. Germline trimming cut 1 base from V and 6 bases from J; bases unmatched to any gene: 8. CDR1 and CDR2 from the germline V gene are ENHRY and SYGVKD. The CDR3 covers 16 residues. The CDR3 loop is CAISEFSELAGDTQYF. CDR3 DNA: TGTGCCATCAGTGAGTTTAGTGAACTAGCGGGTGATACGCAGTATTTT.

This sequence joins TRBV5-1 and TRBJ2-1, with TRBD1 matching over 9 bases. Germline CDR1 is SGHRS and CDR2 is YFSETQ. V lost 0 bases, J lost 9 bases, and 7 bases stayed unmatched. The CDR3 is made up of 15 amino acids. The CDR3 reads CASSLGQWTGVEQFF. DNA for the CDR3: TGCGCCAGCAGCTTGGGCCAGTGGACAGGGGTTGAGCAGTTCTTC.

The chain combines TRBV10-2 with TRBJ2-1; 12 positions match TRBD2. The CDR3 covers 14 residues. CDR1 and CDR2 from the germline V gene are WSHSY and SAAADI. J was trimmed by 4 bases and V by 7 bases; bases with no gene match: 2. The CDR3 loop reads CASNLAGGYNEQFF. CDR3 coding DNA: TGCGCCAGCAACCTAGCGGGAGGGTACAATGAGCAGTTCTTC.

The CDR3 DNA reads as TGTGCCAGCAGCTTCACCGTGGGGGGTCCCTCATATACCTACGAGCAGTACTTC. This encodes CASSFTVGGPSYTYEQYF. V is TRBV7-2 and J is TRBJ2-7, with a possible D match to TRBD2 (6 bases). The CDR3 has 18 residues. Per germline, CDR1 SGHTA and CDR2 FQGNSA. The V end lost 3 bases, the J end lost 2 bases, and 23 bases lay between the germline ends.

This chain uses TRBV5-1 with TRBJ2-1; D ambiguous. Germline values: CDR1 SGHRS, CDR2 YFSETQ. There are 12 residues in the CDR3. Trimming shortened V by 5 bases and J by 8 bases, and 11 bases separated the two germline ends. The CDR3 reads CASRWSGDEQFF. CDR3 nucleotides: TGCGCCAGCAGGTGGTCGGGTGATGAGCAGTTCTTC.

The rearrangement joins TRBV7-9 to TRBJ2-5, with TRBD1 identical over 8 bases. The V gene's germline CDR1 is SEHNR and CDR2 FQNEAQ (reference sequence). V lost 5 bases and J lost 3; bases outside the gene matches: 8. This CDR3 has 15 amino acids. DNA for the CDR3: TGTGCCAGCAGCCAGGAGGACAGGGAGGAAGAGACCCAGTACTTC. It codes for CASSQEDREEETQYF.

Here the CDR3 DNA reads TGTGCCAGCAGCTTATCGACAGATGTCTATGGCTACACCTTC. Encoded protein: CASSLSTDVYGYTF. V gene TRBV7-8 combines with J gene TRBJ1-2, with D maybe TRBD1 (5 bases). V was trimmed by 2 bases and J by 4 bases, leaving 11 bases between them. The germline V gene encodes CDR1 SGHVS and CDR2 FQNEAQ. The CDR3 length is 14 residues.

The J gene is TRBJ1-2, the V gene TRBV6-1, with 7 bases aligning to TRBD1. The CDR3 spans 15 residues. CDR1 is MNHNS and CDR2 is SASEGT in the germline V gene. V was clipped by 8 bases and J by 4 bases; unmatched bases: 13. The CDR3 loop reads CASASSTGAGYGYTF. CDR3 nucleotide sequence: TGTGCCAGCGCTTCTTCTACAGGGGCTGGCTATGGCTACACCTTC.

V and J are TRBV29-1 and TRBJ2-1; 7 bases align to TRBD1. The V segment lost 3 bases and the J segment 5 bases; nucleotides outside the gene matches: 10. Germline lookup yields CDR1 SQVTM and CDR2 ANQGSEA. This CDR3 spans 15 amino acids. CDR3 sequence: CSVDGDSGKNNEQFF. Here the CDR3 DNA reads TGCAGCGTTGATGGGGACAGTGGAAAGAACAATGAGCAGTTCTTC.

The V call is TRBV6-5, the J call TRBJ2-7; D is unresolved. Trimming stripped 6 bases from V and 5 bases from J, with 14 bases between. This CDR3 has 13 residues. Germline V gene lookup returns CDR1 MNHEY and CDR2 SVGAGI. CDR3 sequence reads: CASRSQLIDEQYF. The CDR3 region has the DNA TGTGCCAGCAGATCTCAACTAATTGACGAGCAGTACTTC.

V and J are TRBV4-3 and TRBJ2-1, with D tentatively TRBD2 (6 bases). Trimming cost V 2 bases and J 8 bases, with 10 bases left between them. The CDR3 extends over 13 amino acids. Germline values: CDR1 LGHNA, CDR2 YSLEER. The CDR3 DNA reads TGCGCCAGCAGCCAACGACTAGGCGATGAGCAGTTCTTC. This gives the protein CASSQRLGDEQFF.

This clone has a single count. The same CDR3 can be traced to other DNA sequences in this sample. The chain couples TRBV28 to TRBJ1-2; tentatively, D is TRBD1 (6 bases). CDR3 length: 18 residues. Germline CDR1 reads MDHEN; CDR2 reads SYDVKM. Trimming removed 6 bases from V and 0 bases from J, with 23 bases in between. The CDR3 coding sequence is TGTGCCAGCAGCTTCACTCTACCGGACAGCTCAACTAACTATGGCTACACCTTC. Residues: CASSFTLPDSSTNYGYTF.

The CDR3 nucleotides read TGTGCCAGCAGGACAGCGGGAGTTGAGACCCAGTACTTC. This codes for CASRTAGVETQYF. The chain recombines TRBV7-2 with TRBJ2-5; 8 bases align to TRBD2. This CDR3 is built from 13 residues. J lost 5 bases, V lost 6 bases, and 5 bases had no gene match. Germline V gene lookup returns CDR1 SGHTA and CDR2 FQGNSA.

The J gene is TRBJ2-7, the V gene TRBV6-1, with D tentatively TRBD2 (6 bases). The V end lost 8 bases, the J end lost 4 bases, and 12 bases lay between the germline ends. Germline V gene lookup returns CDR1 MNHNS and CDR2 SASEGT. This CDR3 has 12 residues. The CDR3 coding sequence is TGTGCCAGCGTAGAACGGGGGTACGAGCAGTACTTC. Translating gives CASVERGYEQYF.

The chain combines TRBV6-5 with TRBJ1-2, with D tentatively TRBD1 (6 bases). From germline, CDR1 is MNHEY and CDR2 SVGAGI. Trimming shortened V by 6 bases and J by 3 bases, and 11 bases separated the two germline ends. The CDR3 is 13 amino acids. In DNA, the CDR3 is TGTGCCAGCAGAACGGACAGAGACTATGGCTACACCTTC. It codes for CASRTDRDYGYTF.

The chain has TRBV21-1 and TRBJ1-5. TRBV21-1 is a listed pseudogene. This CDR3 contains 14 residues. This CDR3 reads CASSKGGSNQPQHF. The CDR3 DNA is TGTGCCAGCAGCAAAGGCGGGAGCAATCAGCCCCAGCATTTT.

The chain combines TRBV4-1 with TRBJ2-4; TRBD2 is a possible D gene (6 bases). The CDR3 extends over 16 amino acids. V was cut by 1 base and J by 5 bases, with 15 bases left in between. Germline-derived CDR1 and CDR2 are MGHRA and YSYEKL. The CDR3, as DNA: TGCGCCAGCAGCCAAGGTGGGCGGAGGGCCGAAAACATTCAGTACTTC. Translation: CASSQGGRRAENIQYF.

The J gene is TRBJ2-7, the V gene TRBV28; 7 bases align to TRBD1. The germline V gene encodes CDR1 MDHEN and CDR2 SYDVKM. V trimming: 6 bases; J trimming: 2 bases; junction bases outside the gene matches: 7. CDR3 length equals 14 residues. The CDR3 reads CASSQPGQTYEQYF. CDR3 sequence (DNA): TGTGCCAGCAGCCAGCCGGGACAGACCTACGAGCAGTACTTC.

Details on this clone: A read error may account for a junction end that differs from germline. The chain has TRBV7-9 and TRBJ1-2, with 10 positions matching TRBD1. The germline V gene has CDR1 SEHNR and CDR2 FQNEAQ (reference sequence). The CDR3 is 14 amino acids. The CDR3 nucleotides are TGTTCCAGCAGCCCCGGGACAGGGGTCTATGGCTACACCTTC. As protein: CSSSPGTGVYGYTF. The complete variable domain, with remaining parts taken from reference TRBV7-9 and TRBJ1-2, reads DTGVSQNPRHKITKRGQNVTFRCDPISEHNRLYWYRQTLGQGPEFLTYFQNEAQLEKSRLLSDRFSAERPKGSFSTLEIQRTEQGDSAMYLCSSSPGTGVYGYTFGSGTRLTVV.